One sample yielded the 4 T cell receptor beta chains listed below, sequenced in a study of blood T cell repertoires in COVID-19. Here immunoSEQ multiplex PCR was the method, and the copy in TCRdb shows in-frame clones only, minus some. The sample has a few hundred thousand clones; approximately 92% are singletons. The sample consisted of peripheral blood. Receptor source: a person under 35 with COVID-19, enrolled during active disease.

The chain joins TRBV27 to TRBJ1-2, with D perhaps matching TRBD1 (5 bases). The CDR3 is 16 amino acids. The germline V gene has CDR1 MNHEY and CDR2 SMNVEV (reference sequence). Trimming pared 6 bases from V and 4 bases from J, leaving 21 bases between. CDR3: CASRPSQGLGPYGYTF. The CDR3 coding sequence is TGTGCCAGCAGGCCTTCCCAGGGACTAGGGCCCTATGGCTACACCTTC.

This clone was seen once. The chain has TRBV5-1 and TRBJ2-7; 10 bases match TRBD2. The CDR3 consists of 15 residues. Trimming at V came to 3 bases and at J to 3 bases, leaving 6 bases not matched to a gene. Looked up from germline, CDR1 is SGHRS and CDR2 is YFSETQ. The CDR3 sequence is CASSSVSGRNYEQYF. The CDR3 coding sequence is TGCGCCAGCAGCTCCGTTAGCGGGAGGAACTACGAGCAGTACTTC.

V and J are TRBV5-1 and TRBJ2-1; 11 bases are shared with TRBD2. Unmatched junction bases numbered 9, after V lost 6 bases and J lost 7 bases. The CDR3 covers 15 residues. Germline V CDR1 and CDR2: SGHRS, YFSETQ. CDR3 coding DNA: TGCGCCAGCACCGCGACTAGCGGGAATATAAATGAGCAGTTCTTC. Translating gives CASTATSGNINEQFF.

The CDR3 coding sequence is TGTGCCAGTAGTCCCGGGACAGGGGCCAATCAGCCCCAGCATTTT. It specifies CASSPGTGANQPQHF. The chain combines TRBV19 with TRBJ1-5; 10 bases match TRBD1. V lost 5 bases to trimming and J lost 3 bases; unmatched junction nucleotides: 4. The CDR3 consists of 15 residues. The germline V gene encodes CDR1 LNHDA and CDR2 SQIVND (reference sequence).